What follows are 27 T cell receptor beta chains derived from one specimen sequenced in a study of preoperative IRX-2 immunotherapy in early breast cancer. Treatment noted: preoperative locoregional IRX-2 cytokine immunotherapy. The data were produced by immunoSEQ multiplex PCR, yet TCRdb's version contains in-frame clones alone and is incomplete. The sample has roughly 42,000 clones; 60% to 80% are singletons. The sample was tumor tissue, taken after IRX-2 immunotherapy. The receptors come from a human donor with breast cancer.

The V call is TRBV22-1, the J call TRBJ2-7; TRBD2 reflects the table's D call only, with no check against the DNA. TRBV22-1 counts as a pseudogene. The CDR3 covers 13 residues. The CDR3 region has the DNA TGTGCCACCTCTGGACTAGCGGGAGACGAGCAGTACTTC. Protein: CATSGLAGDEQYF.

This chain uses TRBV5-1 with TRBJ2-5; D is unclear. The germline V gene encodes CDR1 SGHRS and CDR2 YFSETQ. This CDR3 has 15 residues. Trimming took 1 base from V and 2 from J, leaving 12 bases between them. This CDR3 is CASSLWQIGQETQYF. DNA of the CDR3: TGCGCCAGCAGCTTGTGGCAAATAGGGCAAGAGACCCAGTACTTC.

The CDR3 reads CASSQARGYGYTF. The CDR3 DNA reads TGTGCCAGCAGCCAAGCCAGGGGTTATGGCTACACCTTC. The rearrangement uses TRBV14 and TRBJ1-2, with D perhaps TRBD1 (6 bases). V lost 1 base and J lost 5, with 8 bases in between. The CDR3 spans 13 residues. The germline CDR1 and CDR2 sequences are SGHDN and FVKESK.

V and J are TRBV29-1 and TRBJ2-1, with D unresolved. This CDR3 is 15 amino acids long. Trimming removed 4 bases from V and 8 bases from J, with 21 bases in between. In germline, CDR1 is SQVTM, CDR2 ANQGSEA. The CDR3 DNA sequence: TGCAGCGTTGGGCCCCATAGTTCGGGCCGGGATGAGCAGTTCTTC. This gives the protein CSVGPHSSGRDEQFF.

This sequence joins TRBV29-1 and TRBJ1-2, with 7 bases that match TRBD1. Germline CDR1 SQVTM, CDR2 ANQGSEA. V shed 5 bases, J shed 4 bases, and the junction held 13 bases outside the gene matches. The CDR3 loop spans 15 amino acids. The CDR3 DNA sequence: TGCAGCGTTTCGAGGACAGGAGAAAACACCTATGGCTACACCTTC. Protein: CSVSRTGENTYGYTF.

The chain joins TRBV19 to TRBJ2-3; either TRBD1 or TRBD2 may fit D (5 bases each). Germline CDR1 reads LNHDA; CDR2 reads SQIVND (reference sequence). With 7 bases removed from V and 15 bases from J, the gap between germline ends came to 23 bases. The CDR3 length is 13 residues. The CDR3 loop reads CASKLGPLPDYYF. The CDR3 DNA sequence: TGTGCCAGTAAATTGGGACCGCTACCTGACTATTATTTT.

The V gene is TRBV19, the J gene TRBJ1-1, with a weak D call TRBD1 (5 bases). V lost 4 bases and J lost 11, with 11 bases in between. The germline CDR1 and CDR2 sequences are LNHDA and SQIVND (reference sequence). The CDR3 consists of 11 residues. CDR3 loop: CASSKGSRAFF. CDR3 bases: TGTGCCAGTAGTAAGGGGTCGCGTGCTTTCTTT.

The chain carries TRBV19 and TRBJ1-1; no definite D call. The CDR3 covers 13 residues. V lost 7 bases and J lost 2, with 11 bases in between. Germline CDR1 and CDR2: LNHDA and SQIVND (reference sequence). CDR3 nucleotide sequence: TGTGCCAGTACATCGCGACTTAACACTGAAGCTTTCTTT. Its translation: CASTSRLNTEAFF.

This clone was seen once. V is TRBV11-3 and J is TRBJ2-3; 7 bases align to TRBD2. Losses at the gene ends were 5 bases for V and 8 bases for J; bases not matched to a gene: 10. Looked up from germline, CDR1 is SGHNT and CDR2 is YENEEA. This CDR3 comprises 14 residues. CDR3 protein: CASSPGLSGGTQYF. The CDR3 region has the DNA TGTGCCAGCAGCCCGGGACTCTCGGGGGGTACGCAGTATTTT.

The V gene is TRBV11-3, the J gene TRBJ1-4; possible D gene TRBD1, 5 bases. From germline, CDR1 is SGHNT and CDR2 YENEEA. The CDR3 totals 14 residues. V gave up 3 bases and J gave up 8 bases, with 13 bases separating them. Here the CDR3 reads CASSFAGLEEKLFF. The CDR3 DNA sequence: TGTGCCAGCAGCTTCGCAGGGCTAGAAGAAAAACTGTTTTTT.

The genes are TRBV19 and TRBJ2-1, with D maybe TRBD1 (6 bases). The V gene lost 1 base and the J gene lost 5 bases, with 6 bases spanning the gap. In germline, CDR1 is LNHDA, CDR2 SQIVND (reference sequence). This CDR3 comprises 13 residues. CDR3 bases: TGTGCCAGTAGTATAGGGACAGACAATGAGCAGTTCTTC. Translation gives CASSIGTDNEQFF.

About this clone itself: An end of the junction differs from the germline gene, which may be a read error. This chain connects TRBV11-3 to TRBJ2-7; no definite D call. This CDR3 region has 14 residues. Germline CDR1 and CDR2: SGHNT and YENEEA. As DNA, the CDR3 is TGTGCCAGCAGCCTAGAGTGGGGCTCCTACGAGCAGTACTTC. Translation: CASSLEWGSYEQYF.

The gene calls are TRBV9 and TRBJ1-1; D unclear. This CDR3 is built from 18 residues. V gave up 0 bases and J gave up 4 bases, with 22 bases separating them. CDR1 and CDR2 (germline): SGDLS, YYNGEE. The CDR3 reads CASSVESRGGGRSTEAFF. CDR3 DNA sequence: TGTGCCAGCAGCGTAGAGTCGCGAGGTGGAGGTCGATCCACTGAAGCTTTCTTT.

CDR3 residues: CASSRGGRETQYF. CDR3 DNA: TGTGCCAGTAGTAGAGGAGGTAGAGAGACCCAGTACTTC. The chain uses TRBV19 and TRBJ2-5; tentatively, D is TRBD2 (5 bases). Trimming took off 4 bases at V and 4 bases at J, with 10 bases between the two ends. In germline, CDR1 is LNHDA, CDR2 SQIVND (reference sequence). The CDR3 is 13 residues long.

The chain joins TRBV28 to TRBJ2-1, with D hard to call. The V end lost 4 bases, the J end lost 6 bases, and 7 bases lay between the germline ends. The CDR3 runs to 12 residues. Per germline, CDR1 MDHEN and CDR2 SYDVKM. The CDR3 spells CASSSVGNEQFF. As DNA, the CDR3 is TGTGCCAGCAGTTCCGTCGGCAATGAGCAGTTCTTC. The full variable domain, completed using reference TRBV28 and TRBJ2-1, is DVKVTQSSRYLVKRTGEKVFLECVQDMDHENMFWYRQDPGLGLRLIYFSYDVKMKEKGDIPEGYSVSREKKERFSLILESASTNQTSMYLCASSSVGNEQFFGPGTRLTVL.

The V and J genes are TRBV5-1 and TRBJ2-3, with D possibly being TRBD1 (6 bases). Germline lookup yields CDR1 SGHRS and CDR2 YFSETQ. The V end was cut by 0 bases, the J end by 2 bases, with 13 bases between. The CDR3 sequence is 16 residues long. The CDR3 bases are TGCGCCAGCAGCTTGGGACAGGCTAACCCCACAGATACGCAGTATTTT. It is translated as CASSLGQANPTDTQYF.

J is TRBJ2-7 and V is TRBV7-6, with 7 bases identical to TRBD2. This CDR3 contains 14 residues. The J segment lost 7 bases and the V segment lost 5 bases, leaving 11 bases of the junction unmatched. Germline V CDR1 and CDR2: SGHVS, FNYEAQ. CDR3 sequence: CASSPGLVPREQYF. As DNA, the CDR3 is TGTGCCAGCAGCCCCGGACTAGTCCCTAGGGAGCAGTACTTC.

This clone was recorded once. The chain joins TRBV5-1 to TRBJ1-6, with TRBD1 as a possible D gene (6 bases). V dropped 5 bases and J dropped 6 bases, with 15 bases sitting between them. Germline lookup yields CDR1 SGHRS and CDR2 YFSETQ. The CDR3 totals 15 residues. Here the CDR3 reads CASRLTPGANSPLHF. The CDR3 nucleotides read TGCGCCAGCAGACTGACTCCAGGGGCTAATTCACCCCTCCACTTT.

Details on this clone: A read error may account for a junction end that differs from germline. For the CDR3, the DNA is TGTGCCATCAGTGCCGGCAGGGACTACGAGCAGTACTTC. This translates into CAISAGRDYEQYF. The rearrangement links TRBV6-8 to TRBJ2-7, with D possibly TRBD1 on 5 matching bases. The length of the CDR3 is 13 residues. Germline CDR1 and CDR2: MNHGY and SAAAGT.

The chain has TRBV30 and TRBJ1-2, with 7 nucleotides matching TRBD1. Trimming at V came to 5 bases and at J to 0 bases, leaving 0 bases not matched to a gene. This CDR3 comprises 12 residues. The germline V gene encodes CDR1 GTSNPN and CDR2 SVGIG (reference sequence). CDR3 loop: CAWGQANYGYTF. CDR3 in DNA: TGTGCCTGGGGACAGGCTAACTATGGCTACACCTTC.

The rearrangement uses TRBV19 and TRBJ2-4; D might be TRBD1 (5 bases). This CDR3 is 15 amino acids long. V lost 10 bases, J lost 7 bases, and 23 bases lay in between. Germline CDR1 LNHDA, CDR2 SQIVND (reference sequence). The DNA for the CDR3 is TGTGCCACCAGTAGGTCCAGGGAATCGATGAACATTCAGTACTTC. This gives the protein CATSRSRESMNIQYF.

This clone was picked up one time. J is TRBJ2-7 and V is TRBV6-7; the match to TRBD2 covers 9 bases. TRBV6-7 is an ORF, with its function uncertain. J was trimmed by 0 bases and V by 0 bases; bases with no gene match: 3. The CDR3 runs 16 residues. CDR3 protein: CASSYSSGGPSYEQYF. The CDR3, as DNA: TGTGCCAGCAGTTACTCTAGCGGGGGTCCCTCCTACGAGCAGTACTTC.

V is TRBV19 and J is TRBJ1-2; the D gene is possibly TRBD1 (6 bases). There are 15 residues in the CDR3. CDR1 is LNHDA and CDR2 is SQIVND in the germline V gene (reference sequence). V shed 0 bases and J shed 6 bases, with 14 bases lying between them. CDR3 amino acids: CASSIDRDILNGYTF. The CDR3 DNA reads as TGTGCCAGTAGTATAGATCGGGACATCCTGAATGGCTACACCTTC.

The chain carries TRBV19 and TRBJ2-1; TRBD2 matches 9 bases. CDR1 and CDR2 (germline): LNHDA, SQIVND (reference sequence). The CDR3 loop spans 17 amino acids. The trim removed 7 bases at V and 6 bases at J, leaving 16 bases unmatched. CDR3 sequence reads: CASTPWGHSGGFNEQFF. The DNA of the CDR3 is TGTGCCAGTACCCCCTGGGGCCATAGCGGGGGATTCAATGAGCAGTTCTTC.

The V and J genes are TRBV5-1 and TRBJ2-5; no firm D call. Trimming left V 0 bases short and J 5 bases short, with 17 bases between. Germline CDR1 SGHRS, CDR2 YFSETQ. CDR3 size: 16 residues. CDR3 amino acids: CASSLEGSSLGETQYF. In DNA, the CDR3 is TGCGCCAGCAGCTTGGAAGGGTCTTCCTTAGGGGAGACCCAGTACTTC.

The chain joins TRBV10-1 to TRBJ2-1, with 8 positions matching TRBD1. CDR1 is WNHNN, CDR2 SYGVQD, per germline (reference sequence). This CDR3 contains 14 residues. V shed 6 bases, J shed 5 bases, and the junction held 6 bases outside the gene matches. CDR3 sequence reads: CASRRDRNNNEQFF. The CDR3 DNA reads TGCGCCAGCAGGAGGGACAGGAACAACAATGAGCAGTTCTTC.

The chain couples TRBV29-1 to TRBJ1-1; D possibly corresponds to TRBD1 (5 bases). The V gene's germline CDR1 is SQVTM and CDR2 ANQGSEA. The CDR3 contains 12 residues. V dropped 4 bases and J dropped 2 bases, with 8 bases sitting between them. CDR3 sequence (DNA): TGCAGCGTTGTGACAGATAACACTGAAGCTTTCTTT. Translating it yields CSVVTDNTEAFF.